One sample yielded the 2 T cell receptor beta chains listed below, sequenced in a study of regulatory T cells in long-lasting Graves disease. The time point was: newly diagnosed GD, antithyroid drugs for less than 3 months. The authors made the TCR library using RNA they extracted from PBMCs. Both iRepertoire HTBI primers and Arm-PCR of CDR3 regions were used to build the TCR beta libraries. A single record per CDR3 protein comes from TCRdb applying MiXCR to the multiplex PCR reads. The data contain about 540,000 distinct CDR3 sequences, approximately 12% of them singletons. In addition, the sample was reused for a study of T cells in Graves' hyperthyroidism and ophthalmopathy.

This specimen consisted of peripheral blood mononuclear cells (PBMCs), obtained at new diagnosis, from a patient treated with antithyroid drugs. The receptor set was obtained from a man aged 25-40 years with Graves disease.

Comment on this clonotype: Given a much more abundant clone one base away, this may be a read error. The V call is TRBV12-3 or TRBV12-4, the J call TRBJ2-1; 9 bases align to TRBD2. The trim removed 3 bases at V and 9 bases at J, leaving 6 bases unmatched. The CDR3 loop spans 14 amino acids. In DNA, the CDR3 is TGTGCCAGCAGTTTTGGGCGGGAGGGGGGTGAGCAGTTCTTC. Translation: CASSFGREGGEQFF.

This clonotype was detected ten times or more. The gene calls are TRBV20-1 and TRBJ2-7, with D hard to call. This CDR3 contains 14 residues. Germline CDR1 is DFQATT and CDR2 is SNEGSKA (reference sequence). The V end lost 3 bases, the J end lost 4 bases, and 16 bases lay between the germline ends. This chain's CDR3 is CSASITRGPYEQYF. As DNA, the CDR3 is TGCAGTGCTAGTATCACCAGAGGACCTTACGAGCAGTACTTC.